There are a few counts of the clone carrying this T cell receptor (beta chain). This sample stems from a study of blood T cell repertoires in COVID-19. Whole-study context: Acute and convalescent COVID-19 specimens originated in the United States, Italy and Spain. PBMCs, B-cell-depleted T cells, or T cells provided the cDNA or gDNA that made up the material.

The ends lost 5 bases at V and 6 bases at J; junction bases unmatched: 7. The CDR3 runs 15 residues. Germline V gives CDR1 LNHDA, CDR2 SQIVND (reference sequence). Method: immunoSEQ multiplex PCR; TCRdb's copy keeps in-frame clones and lacks some. This sample has some 110,000 clones, with 86% found just once. The sequenced sample was peripheral blood. This receptor was taken from a human donor in a cohort sampled during active COVID-19. The chain recombines TRBV19 with TRBJ2-2; 9 positions match TRBD1. CDR3 region: CASSLRDRAAGELFF. CDR3 coding DNA: TGTGCCAGTAGTCTCCGGGACAGGGCGGCCGGGGAGCTGTTTTTT.